This T cell receptor (beta chain) was documented in a study of response to subunit inactivated influenza vaccine. Overall study results and limits: Only a handful of new T cells, the authors suggested, are recruited with each seasonal influenza vaccination.

There are 14 residues in the CDR3. Trimming stripped 5 bases from V and 8 bases from J, with 17 bases between. Germline V CDR1 and CDR2: SGHNT, YENEEA. A single record per CDR3 protein comes from TCRdb applying MiXCR to the RT-PCR reads. The table records around 520,000 distinct CDR3 sequences, roughly 25% of them present only once. Comments on this clonotype: Antigen: not known.

The chain has TRBV11-3 and TRBJ2-3; D tentatively reads TRBD1 or TRBD2 (5 bases each). The starting material was CD4+ T cells sorted from PBMCs, obtained 5 days after vaccination. The clonotype originates from a man between 50 and 59 years old who received an inactivated influenza vaccine. CDR3 residues: CASSVVGVPGTQYF. CDR3 in DNA: TGTGCCAGCAGCGTCGTGGGGGTACCGGGTACGCAGTATTTT. Looking up the rest from reference TRBV11-3 and TRBJ2-3 gives the full variable domain: EAGVVQSPRYKIIEKKQPVAFWCNPISGHNTLYWYLQNLGQGPELLIRYENEEAVDDSQLPKDRFSAERLKGVDSTLKIQPAELGDSAVYLCASSVVGVPGTQYFGPGTRLTVL.